The subject of this entry is one T cell receptor (beta chain). What antigen it recognizes has not been identified. No much larger clone exists at a distance of one base, and base qualities are not known. The receptor library was made with the immunoSEQ multiplex PCR assay. For the multiplex PCR, a mixture combining 60 forward primers for TCR Vbeta segments and 13 reverse primers for TCR Jbeta segments was used. The CDR3 region of rearranged TCR beta genes was amplified from genomic DNA with a multiplex PCR assay. The Illumina HiSeq System was used to sequence the amplified TCR beta libraries as 87-base-pair reads. As for the authors' bioinformatics: In a later analysis, tens of millions of unique TCR beta chains were counted across the 500 to 850 repertoires, and roughly 11 million of these chains were shared by at least two donors. Raw reads were error-corrected and collapsed into unique sequences by a nearest-neighbor algorithm in which closely related sequences were merged to remove PCR and sequencing errors. CDR3 sequences were aligned to IMGT reference sequences to assign V, D and J gene segments. For a sequence to be retained, at least a six-nucleotide match to both a V gene segment and a J gene segment was required. Rearrangements were called productive when the CDR3 lacked stop codons and stayed in frame with V and J; all others were non-productive. CDR3 was defined by IMGT convention, running from the second conserved V-encoded cysteine to the conserved J-encoded phenylalanine. The earlier analysis of 587 of the donors excluded any sequence lacking an unambiguous match to a single V gene segment. An earlier analysis of several hundred of the donors classified V segments as functional when productive rearrangements were above 56.7% and as segregating when the standard deviation between donors was above 5%. A statistical classification framework was built to diagnose cytomegalovirus status from the catalog of TCR beta chain sequences. In a later analysis, V and J genes were assigned by comparing TCR nucleotide sequences against IMGT/GENE-DB human TR gene sequences. Using the TCRdist pipeline, a later analysis assigned CDR3 sequences along with most-parsimonious VDJ recombination scenarios. A later analysis defined each TCR beta chain by its CDR3 amino acid sequence plus V-gene family, and excluded reads lacking a unique V-gene family. A later analysis removed 600 or so highly shared, low-generation-probability nucleotide sequences to deal with suspected cross-contamination and a sequencing artifact. A later analysis calculated a clonal expansion index for each public chain from normalized within-repertoire ranks of inferred template counts. A later analysis computed generation probabilities with a VDJ recombination model fitted to out-of-frame rearrangements, and checked the results against IGoR. In a later analysis, hypergeometric tests were used to score TCR-TCR, TCR-HLA and TCR-CMV co-occurrence, with a repertoire-size bias correction applied to TCR pairs. To estimate false discovery rates, a later analysis permuted the HLA or CMV assignments 20 times. A later analysis grouped co-occurring TCRs with DBSCAN, adding TCRdist sequence similarity when clustering within HLA-allele-positive subsets. For co-occurrence clustering, repertoires with fewer than 30,000 or more than 120,000 public chains were excluded, along with five repertoires with anomalous nucleotide sharing. Here the immuneACCESS table is served through TCRdb, limited to in-frame sequences with V and J called. Missing clones are a known gap in these copies; in checked studies unresolved V genes cover under half, and the rest lacks a known reason. Clone size and V and J calls were adopted from that table, with D and trimming inferred from the DNA. This sample lists under 130,000 clones; 75% to 85% were detected once. Over 2% of the sample is in the top ten clones.

V trim: 5 bases; J trim: 3 bases; unmatched bases: 3. CDR1 and CDR2, per the germline V gene, are MNHEY and SVGAGI. Reading from cysteine to phenylalanine, the CDR3 counts 13 amino acids. Only the CDR3 DNA is retained, 39 bases long and in frame from the first base. The cohort was made up of about 670 healthy bone marrow donors. At the time of sampling, every cohort member was nominally healthy, though immune exposures that went unrecorded were likely present. The donor tested CMV seronegative, placing the donor among the 350 or so seronegative members of the cohort. Every donor gave a peripheral blood sample, and the peripheral blood mononuclear cells from that sample were used for TCR beta sequencing. Genomic DNA extraction from the blood cell samples was performed with the Qiagen DNeasy Blood Extraction Kit. This specimen comes from a study of cytomegalovirus exposure and HLA in healthy donors (dated by TCRdb to between 2016 and 2019). Background on the whole study: An earlier analysis of approximately 640 of the donors reported roughly 270 Gb of sequence data and roughly 100 million unique TCR beta sequences from some 180 million T cells. Across some 400 genotyped donors of the cohort, an average of about 240,000 unique TCR beta nucleotide sequences per donor were sequenced, and roughly 18% of those sequences were non-productive. Every repertoire in the discovery cohort had been generated on one and the same sequencing platform. A separate validation cohort of approximately 130 different subjects was used in addition to the roughly 720-subject first cohort. The genetic ancestry cluster associated with self-reported Caucasian donors included roughly four fifths of the 398 genotyped donors. High-throughput TCR immunosequencing, statistical association of individual TCRs with disease status, and machine learning were combined to predict cytomegalovirus infection status. An early release that covered around 590 HLA-typed donors contained approximately 290 gigabases of sequencing data and around 85 million unique TCR sequences. HLA typing covered class I and class II loci at four-digit resolution. In the later analysis, no new phenotypic data were used to find candidate immune exposures; instead, reliance was placed on TCR beta sequences and their occurrence across donors. Alongside the repertoire data, information on donor age, sex, ethnicity and CMV serostatus was compiled. To decide whether each TCR beta V gene segment behaved as functional or pseudogenic, an earlier analysis of approximately 620 of the donors relied on high-throughput TCR beta sequencing. In a later analysis, previously published TCR beta repertoires from 500 to 750 donors were re-analyzed and high-resolution HLA genotyping was added so that TCR occurrence patterns could be studied. Genome-wide SNP genotypes for about 60% of the roughly 670 donors were used in a later genetic analysis, which treated that subset as a discovery cohort. The number of donors typed differed by locus, with 629-630 for A, B, C, DRB1 and DQB1, roughly 520 for DQA1, approximately 570 for DPA1, and 400 to 490 for DPB1. The aim of the study was to test whether cataloging public T cell receptors could identify signatures of past pathogen exposure. Because of strong linkage in the cohort, a handful of DR-DQ haplotypes were treated as single units for association and clustering. The study profiled the T cell repertoires of some 610 subjects by immunosequencing and related them to cytomegalovirus serostatus. Paper-wide results and their limitations: Presence/absence analyses assumed roughly uniform sequencing depth across donors, an assumption that may not hold. The authors suggested that the approach could potentially be generalized to other disease states and immunological phenotypes. For the cohort, immune exposure information was limited to CMV serostatus. A later genetic analysis associated a missense DCLRE1C variant with V-gene and J-gene trimming of TCR beta chains, and an independent cohort replicated the association. Specific HLA alleles were associated with 16,951 TCR beta sequences at a false discovery rate of 0.05 in a later analysis. Broadly in line with IMGT annotations, most TCR beta V segments showed up in productive rearrangements about 87% or about 30% of the time in an earlier analysis of several hundred of the donors. The classifier was reported to diagnose cytomegalovirus status with high specificity and sensitivity in both the original cohort and the validation cohort. A further reported finding was that TCR beta sequences accurately predicted the HLA-A and HLA-B alleles for most subjects in the first cohort. Linkage disequilibrium might explain the correlated functional status among segregating V segments, but an unknown experimental factor could not be excluded. Compared with the approximately 710-donor mean, donors in an Asian-associated ancestry cluster had fewer N-insertions in productive TCRs, according to a later genetic analysis. A later analysis found that HLA-associated TCR beta chains were more clonally expanded and had lower generation probabilities than equally common non-associated chains. Most TCR sequences were observed very rarely across donors, whereas some public TCRs were present in many individuals. A group of highly shared sequence variants was considered likely to be a technical artifact of the sequencing pipeline. According to a later analysis, TCR association rates differed among HLA loci, with DRB1 alleles showing the most associated TCRs and HLA-C alleles showing the fewest. Because HLA typing was unavailable for some donors at each locus, only the typed subset was used in association tests. Strong co-occurrence of HLA alleles, especially DR and DQ, made assigning TCR associations to individual alleles difficult. A few of the identified cytomegalovirus-associated TCR beta chains were confirmed in vitro to be specific for cytomegalovirus antigens. According to a later analysis, parvovirus B19, influenza, CMV and Epstein-Barr virus appeared linked to several top co-occurrence clusters. Because counts were too low, some 16 rarely observed V segments, including chromosome 9 orphons, were excluded from the earlier analysis of a few hundred of the donors. The study gave a list of 150 to 200 TCR beta chains associated with cytomegalovirus. Because the 87-base-pair reads could not distinguish some IMGT-functional V segments, including TRBV6-2 and TRBV6-3, those segments were excluded. In a later analysis, most CMV-associated TCR beta chains were found to appear HLA-restricted, with HLA associations seemingly driven largely by CMV exposure. In this cohort, only TCR beta chains were sequenced, and detectable features were limited by the absence of alpha or paired-chain data.

The sequence was obtained from a man aged 25-45 years in good health and CMV-seronegative. Sequenced sample: PBMCs. This chain is built from TRBV6-5 and TRBJ1-2; 7 of the junction bases match TRBD1. The CDR3 here reads CASSPGGYYGYTF. In nucleotide form, the sequence is TGTGCCAGCAGTCCAGGGGGTTACTATGGCTACACCTTC.